This is a list of T cell receptor beta chains from one sample in a study of blood T cell repertoires in COVID-19. Sequencing used immunoSEQ multiplex PCR; TCRdb keeps in-frame clones, though not all of them. The data contain about 160,000 clones, under 95% of them singletons. Sequencing used peripheral blood. The receptors derive from a man in his sixties with active or convalescent COVID-19. Both conserved end residues are part of each CDR3. A D gene is named only where the DNA matches it firmly. The size entry is marked missing in some rows and otherwise reads once, few, many or a size class.

V	size	D	J	CDR3	DNA
TRBV3-1/TRBV3-2	-	TRBD1	TRBJ2-7	CASSQVGQGPPTQQYF	TGTGCCAGCAGCCAAGTGGGACAGGGTCCTCCTACGCAGCAGTACTTC
TRBV19	-	TRBD1	TRBJ1-2	CASSPLGQGAQRIFGTF	TGTGCCAGTAGTCCCCTCGGACAGGGGGCGCAGAGGATTTTCGGGACCTTC
TRBV11-2	-	TRBD1	TRBJ1-2	CASSRPGQGASYGYTF	TGTGCCAGCAGCCGGCCGGGACAGGGGGCTAGCTATGGCTACACCTTC
TRBV9	-	TRBD2	TRBJ2-7	CASSERSGRSSYEQYF	TGTGCCAGCAGCGAGAGAAGCGGGAGGAGCTCCTACGAGCAGTACTTC
TRBV7-2	once	-	TRBJ1-5	CASSLALLQGLSNQPQHF	TGTGCCAGCAGCTTAGCACTTTTGCAGGGTCTTAGCAATCAGCCCCAGCATTTT
TRBV5-1	-	TRBD1	TRBJ1-1	CASSLVGGTGGDTEAFF	TGCGCCAGCAGCTTGGTCGGGGGTACAGGGGGTGACACTGAAGCTTTCTTT
TRBV5-4	-	-	TRBJ1-2	CASSFNPGESYTF	TGTGCCAGCAGCTTTAATCCCGGGGAGAGCTACACCTTC
TRBV19	-	-	TRBJ1-2	CASSMGRHLYGYTF	TGTGCCAGTAGTATGGGGAGGCACCTCTATGGCTACACCTTC
TRBV10-3	-	-	TRBJ1-1	CAISEGSTANTEAFF	TGTGCCATCAGTGAAGGAAGTACAGCCAACACTGAAGCTTTCTTT
TRBV18	-	-	TRBJ1-3	CASTNDRSSGNTIYF	TGTGCCAGCACCAACGACAGGAGCTCTGGAAACACCATATATTTT
TRBV5-4	-	TRBD2	TRBJ2-2	CASSSGLGGTGELFF	TGTGCCAGCAGCTCGGGACTAGGGGGGACCGGGGAGCTGTTTTTT
TRBV5-6	-	TRBD2	TRBJ2-2	CASRGIAGPQGTGELFF	TGTGCCAGCAGGGGGATAGCGGGGCCTCAGGGCACCGGGGAGCTGTTTTTT
TRBV15	-	-	TRBJ1-1	CATSREWGAAEAFF	TGTGCCACCAGCAGAGAATGGGGAGCAGCTGAAGCTTTCTTT
TRBV6-1	-	-	TRBJ2-1	CASSERGEQFF	TGTGCCAGCAGTGAACGGGGGGAGCAGTTCTTC
TRBV4-2	-	-	TRBJ2-4	CASSQEGVGTKNIQYF	TGTGCCAGCAGCCAAGAAGGGGTCGGAACCAAAAACATTCAGTACTTC
TRBV6-5	-	TRBD1	TRBJ1-2	CASSYTQGGGYYGYTF	TGTGCCAGCAGTTACACCCAAGGGGGCGGATACTATGGCTACACCTTC
TRBV30	-	-	TRBJ1-6	CAWRPVGGWNSPLHF	TGTGCCTGGAGGCCCGTGGGGGGGTGGAATTCACCCCTCCACTTT
TRBV10-3	-	-	TRBJ1-1	CAIVGDTNTEAFF	TGTGCCATTGTAGGGGACACCAACACTGAAGCTTTCTTT
TRBV7-2	-	-	TRBJ1-6	CASSQSTEYNSPLHF	TGTGCCAGCAGTCAATCCACAGAGTATAATTCACCCCTCCACTTT
TRBV2	-	TRBD1	TRBJ1-2	CASRWTGVGYTF	TGTGCCAGCAGGTGGACAGGGGTTGGCTACACCTTC
TRBV3-1/TRBV3-2	-	TRBD2	TRBJ2-7	CASSRGTTSFYEQYF	TGTGCCAGCAGCCGAGGGACTACCTCCTTTTACGAGCAGTACTTC
TRBV10-2	-	-	TRBJ1-2	CASSESKKGYGYTF	TGCGCCAGCAGTGAGTCGAAAAAGGGGTATGGCTACACCTTC
TRBV30	-	TRBD2	TRBJ2-6	CAWRPGGSPGANVLTF	TGTGCCTGGAGGCCCGGGGGGTCGCCTGGGGCCAACGTCCTGACTTTC
TRBV27	-	-	TRBJ2-7	CASSINAGMYEQYF	TGTGCCAGCAGTATCAACGCAGGGATGTACGAGCAGTACTTC
TRBV27	-	TRBD1	TRBJ2-1	CASSLSSDRAGYNEQFF	TGTGCCAGCAGTTTAAGCTCCGACAGGGCTGGTTACAATGAGCAGTTCTTC
TRBV13	-	-	TRBJ2-2	CASSFRGPGELFF	TGTGCCAGCAGCTTCAGGGGACCCGGGGAGCTGTTTTTT
TRBV19	-	TRBD1	TRBJ1-1	CAISDTGGATEAFF	TGTGCCATCTCTGATACAGGGGGGGCCACTGAAGCTTTCTTT
TRBV18	-	-	TRBJ1-3	CASSPKPSGNTIYF	TGTGCCAGCTCACCAAAGCCTTCTGGAAACACCATATATTTT
TRBV6-5	few	-	TRBJ1-1	CASRSPRDTEAFF	TGTGCCAGCAGATCCCCCAGGGACACTGAAGCTTTCTTT